The next 27 T cell receptor beta chains were all read from a single sample in a study of shared clonotypes between healthy human individuals. The method was immunoSEQ multiplex PCR; TCRdb's version includes in-frame clones alone and lacks a portion of them. Altogether more than 2,000,000 clones are present, approximately 90% being singletons, with the ten largest covering 0.13% to 0.15%. Sequencing input: naive CD4+ T cells sorted from blood. The subset denotes: CD45RA+ positively selected. These TCRs come from a man younger than 35 in good health.

This rearrangement joins TRBV5-1 to TRBJ2-3; no clear D gene. Germline-derived CDR1 and CDR2 are SGHRS and YFSETQ. The CDR3 length is 14 residues. V dropped 0 bases and J dropped 4 bases, with 9 bases sitting between them. The CDR3 nucleotides are TGCGCCAGCAGCTTGGGTGACTCCCCAGATACGCAGTATTTT. Translation gives CASSLGDSPDTQYF.

This clone was seen only once. This chain joins TRBV30 and TRBJ2-7, with 11 bases that match TRBD2. CDR1 and CDR2 (germline): GTSNPN, SVGIG (reference sequence). CDR3 length: 15 amino acids. The J segment lost 3 bases and the V segment lost 2 bases, leaving 6 bases of the junction unmatched. In DNA form, the CDR3 reads TGTGCCTGGAGTACCGGGACTAGCGGAGGCTACGAGCAGTACTTC. This codes for CAWSTGTSGGYEQYF.

This CDR3 is CASSLKGPGIGQPQHF. As DNA, the CDR3 is TGTGCCAGCAGTTTAAAGGGGCCGGGGATCGGGCAGCCCCAGCATTTT. The chain uses TRBV27 and TRBJ1-5; D possibly corresponds to TRBD1 (5 bases). Germline lookup yields CDR1 MNHEY and CDR2 SMNVEV (reference sequence). The CDR3 sequence is 16 residues long. V lost 2 bases and J lost 7, with 18 bases in between.

As concerns this clone: This sample also contains other DNA sequences that code for the same CDR3. The V and J genes are TRBV30 and TRBJ2-7; no clear D gene. The V gene lost 3 bases and the J gene lost 1 base, with 4 bases spanning the gap. Per germline, CDR1 GTSNPN and CDR2 SVGIG (reference sequence). The CDR3 extends over 11 amino acids. The CDR3: CAWSASYEQYF. CDR3 nucleotides: TGTGCCTGGAGCGCATCCTACGAGCAGTACTTC. The full variable domain, with the rest looked up from reference TRBV30 and TRBJ2-7, is SQTIHQWPATLVQPVGSPLSLECTVEGTSNPNLYWYRQAAGRGLQLLFYSVGIGQISSEVPQNLSASRPQDRQFILSSKKLLLSDSGFYLCAWSASYEQYFGPGTRLTVT.

The chain couples TRBV6-6 to TRBJ1-3; D may be TRBD1 (6 bases). Trimming took off 5 bases at V and 4 bases at J, with 12 bases between the two ends. Germline lookup yields CDR1 MNHNY and CDR2 SVGAGI (reference sequence). This CDR3 contains 14 residues. The chain's CDR3 is CASSPGETGNTIYF. CDR3 in DNA: TGTGCCAGCAGTCCAGGGGAAACCGGAAACACCATATATTTT.

The chain carries TRBV28 and TRBJ1-2, with a weak D call TRBD1 (6 bases). The CDR3 extends over 13 amino acids. V was cut by 6 bases and J by 1 base, with 9 bases left in between. Germline V lookup: CDR1 MDHEN, CDR2 SYDVKM. CDR3 sequence (DNA): TGTGCCAGCAGCTACAGGGATAACTATGGCTACACCTTC. Translated, it gives CASSYRDNYGYTF.

The sample holds one count of this clone. This chain joins TRBV4-3 and TRBJ2-2; no clear D gene. The CDR3 sequence is 16 residues long. Germline assignment: CDR1 LGHNA and CDR2 YSLEER. Trimming pared 0 bases from V and 0 bases from J, leaving 8 bases between. CDR3 coding DNA: TGCGCCAGCAGCCAAGAAGTGACGGCGAACACCGGGGAGCTGTTTTTT. It specifies CASSQEVTANTGELFF.

This chain joins TRBV10-2 and TRBJ2-1, with D possibly being TRBD2 (5 bases). Trimming removed 7 bases from V and 9 bases from J, with 10 bases in between. CDR1 and CDR2 (germline): WSHSY, SAAADI. The CDR3 covers 11 residues. CDR3 nucleotide sequence: TGCGCCAGCAATGTTGGAGGTGAGCAGTTCTTC. Translating it yields CASNVGGEQFF.

The rearrangement joins TRBV10-3 to TRBJ2-3, with no clear D. Germline V lookup: CDR1 ENHRY, CDR2 SYGVKD. The V gene lost 3 bases and the J gene lost 4 bases, with 8 bases spanning the gap. The CDR3 covers 13 residues. The CDR3 DNA reads as TGTGCCATCAGTGACCGTCCGTCAGATACGCAGTATTTT. As protein: CAISDRPSDTQYF.

This chain connects TRBV9 to TRBJ2-5; 12 nucleotides agree with TRBD2. The CDR3 runs to 16 residues. Unmatched junction bases numbered 4, after V lost 4 bases and J lost 0 bases. CDR1 is SGDLS, CDR2 YYNGEE, per germline. CDR3 amino acids: CASSPRTSGDQETQYF. Here the CDR3 DNA reads TGTGCCAGCAGCCCCAGGACTAGCGGGGACCAAGAGACCCAGTACTTC.

This clone was picked up a small number of times. The genes are TRBV19 and TRBJ1-1; 7 nucleotides agree with TRBD1. From germline, CDR1 is LNHDA and CDR2 SQIVND (reference sequence). Trimming at V came to 4 bases and at J to 10 bases, leaving 3 bases not matched to a gene. The CDR3 length is 11 residues. The CDR3 loop is CASSTGQRAFF. For the CDR3, the DNA is TGTGCCAGTAGTACGGGACAGCGAGCTTTCTTT.

The chain recombines TRBV11-1 with TRBJ2-2; 8 bases match TRBD1. V lost 5 bases, J lost 7 bases, and 12 bases stayed unmatched. The CDR3 extends over 16 amino acids. CDR1 and CDR2 from the germline V gene are SGHAT and FQDESV (reference sequence). Here the CDR3 DNA reads TGTGCCAGCAGCCCCTGGAGAACAGGGGGAATCGGGGAGCTGTTTTTT. Translation gives CASSPWRTGGIGELFF.

V and J are TRBV6-1 and TRBJ1-5; D is unresolved. Germline CDR1 and CDR2: MNHNS and SASEGT. Trimming shortened V by 7 bases and J by 3 bases, and 10 bases separated the two germline ends. The CDR3 sequence is 13 residues long. CDR3 nucleotide sequence: TGTGCCAGCAAGAGAGTTACCAATCAGCCCCAGCATTTT. Protein: CASKRVTNQPQHF.

This chain links TRBV5-5 with TRBJ2-7; TRBD2 matches 8 bases. V trimming: 4 bases; J trimming: 1 base; junction bases outside the gene matches: 4. The CDR3 contains 14 residues. The germline V gene encodes CDR1 SGHKS and CDR2 YYEKEE (reference sequence). The CDR3 sequence is CASSKPGGSYEQYF. CDR3 sequence (DNA): TGTGCCAGCAGCAAGCCGGGAGGGTCCTACGAGCAGTACTTC.

This chain links TRBV6-5 with TRBJ2-2; TRBD2 agrees at 9 bases. Trimming took 10 bases from V and 6 from J; bases not matched to a gene: 12. The CDR3 spans 15 residues. Germline V CDR1 and CDR2: MNHEY, SVGAGI. The CDR3 reads CATQEGSGRAGELFF. CDR3 nucleotides: TGTGCCACTCAGGAGGGTAGCGGGAGAGCCGGGGAGCTGTTTTTT.

This sequence joins TRBV10-2 and TRBJ2-6; D remains ambiguous. The CDR3 totals 14 residues. The V and J ends lost 3 bases and 1 base respectively, with 4 bases between them. Germline CDR1 WSHSY, CDR2 SAAADI. The CDR3, as DNA: TGCGCCAGCAGTGACAGGTCTGGGGCCAACGTCCTGACTTTC. Translation gives CASSDRSGANVLTF.

The genes are TRBV15 and TRBJ1-5, with a weak D call TRBD1 (5 bases). There are 13 residues in the CDR3. The V end lost 6 bases, the J end lost 2 bases, and 8 bases lay between the germline ends. Germline lookup yields CDR1 LNHNV and CDR2 YYDKDF (reference sequence). CDR3 sequence reads: CATRWGGNQPQHF. The CDR3 bases are TGTGCCACCAGGTGGGGGGGCAATCAGCCCCAGCATTTT.

This clone was observed a single time. Other DNA variants within this sample encode the same CDR3. The CDR3 here is CASSLDGRVNTEAFF. The CDR3 DNA sequence: TGTGCCAGCAGCTTAGATGGCAGGGTGAACACTGAAGCTTTCTTT. The V and J genes are TRBV7-9 and TRBJ1-1, with D maybe TRBD1 (5 bases). The V end lost 1 base, the J end lost 0 bases, and 9 bases lay between the germline ends. Germline V CDR1 and CDR2: SEHNR, FQNEAQ (reference sequence). The CDR3 extends over 15 amino acids. The whole variable domain, remainder taken from reference TRBV7-9 and TRBJ1-1, is DTGVSQNPRHKITKRGQNVTFRCDPISEHNRLYWYRQTLGQGPEFLTYFQNEAQLEKSRLLSDRFSAERPKGSFSTLEIQRTEQGDSAMYLCASSLDGRVNTEAFFGQGTRLTVV.

A remark on this clone: Other DNA sequences in the same sample also yield this CDR3. This chain links TRBV6-5 with TRBJ2-7; 7 nucleotides line up with TRBD2. There are 14 residues in the CDR3. The ends lost 1 base at V and 0 bases at J; junction bases unmatched: 0. Germline values: CDR1 MNHEY, CDR2 SVGAGI. The CDR3 is CASSYLAGSYEQYF. The CDR3 nucleotides read TGTGCCAGCAGTTACTTAGCGGGCTCCTACGAGCAGTACTTC.

V gene TRBV5-1 combines with J gene TRBJ2-5; the D gene could be TRBD1 or TRBD2 (5 bases each). Germline CDR1 reads SGHRS; CDR2 reads YFSETQ. V lost 6 bases to trimming and J lost 5 bases, with 14 bases between them. This CDR3 has 13 amino acids. The CDR3 spells CASNRDWGETQYF. DNA of the CDR3: TGCGCCAGCAACAGAGACTGGGGGGAGACCCAGTACTTC.

This clone was seen a few times. The chain uses TRBV29-1 and TRBJ1-1; 7 bases map to TRBD1. The CDR3 runs to 12 residues. Germline V CDR1 and CDR2: SQVTM, ANQGSEA. The CDR3 loop is CSTGAGQGEAFF. The CDR3 nucleotides are TGCAGTACAGGGGCGGGACAAGGTGAAGCTTTCTTT.

This chain links TRBV29-1 with TRBJ2-7; perhaps TRBD1 as D (5 bases). V was shortened by 6 bases and J by 3 bases, with 9 bases between the two germline ends. There are 11 residues in the CDR3. Germline loops: CDR1 SQVTM, CDR2 ANQGSEA. CDR3 nucleotides: TGCAGCGTCGTTGACAGCTACGAGCAGTACTTC. Residues: CSVVDSYEQYF.

This clone appeared once. The chain is built from TRBV6-1 and TRBJ2-5; D tentatively reads TRBD1 or TRBD2 (7 bases each). CDR1 and CDR2 from the germline V gene are MNHNS and SASEGT. Trimming left V 2 bases short and J 9 bases short, with 10 bases between. This CDR3 contains 12 residues. Here the CDR3 DNA reads TGTGCCAGCAGTGAACAGGGGGGGGCCCAGTACTTC. Its protein is CASSEQGGAQYF.

The rearrangement joins TRBV5-1 to TRBJ2-7, with 9 positions matching TRBD1. In germline, CDR1 is SGHRS, CDR2 YFSETQ. V lost 7 bases, J lost 4 bases, and 6 bases stayed unmatched. This CDR3 region has 13 residues. As DNA, the CDR3 is TGCGCCAGCTGTAAAGGGACAGGGTACGAGCAGTACTTC. It codes for CASCKGTGYEQYF. The full variable domain, its missing parts supplied by reference TRBV5-1 and TRBJ2-7, is KAGVTQTPRYLIKTRGQQVTLSCSPISGHRSVSWYQQTPGQGLQFLFEYFSETQRNKGNFPGRFSGRQFSNSRSEMNVSTLELGDSALYLCASCKGTGYEQYFGPGTRLTVT.

The chain is built from TRBV6-7 and TRBJ2-3, with 10 bases aligning to TRBD2. TRBV6-7 is sorted into the ORF group, with uncertain function. The CDR3 totals 14 residues. V lost 9 bases, J lost 2 bases, and 5 bases stayed unmatched. In nucleotides, the CDR3 is TGTGCCAGGTCTAGCGGGAGTATCACAGATACGCAGTATTTT. Translated, it gives CARSSGSITDTQYF.

The rearrangement uses TRBV9 and TRBJ2-5; D may be TRBD2 (7 bases). The CDR3 sequence is 14 residues long. Germline CDR1 is SGDLS and CDR2 is YYNGEE. Trimming stripped 3 bases from V and 4 bases from J, with 13 bases between. The CDR3 spells CASSAGRGGETQYF. Written as DNA, the CDR3 is TGTGCCAGCAGCGCGGGAAGGGGGGGAGAGACCCAGTACTTC.

Comments on this clone: This CDR3 is also generated by other DNA sequences in the sample. The genes are TRBV30 and TRBJ1-5; possibly TRBD1 for D (6 bases). The CDR3 has 14 residues. V lost 1 base and J 1 base, leaving 8 bases between the germline ends. Germline V gene lookup returns CDR1 GTSNPN and CDR2 SVGIG (reference sequence). Here the CDR3 DNA reads TGTGCCTGGAGTGAGGGGGGGAGCAATCAGCCCCAGCATTTT. Protein product: CAWSEGGSNQPQHF.